This T cell receptor (beta chain) was sequenced in a study of cytomegalovirus exposure and HLA in healthy donors. Overall study findings and caveats: Earlier results showed most TCR beta V segments being productive about 87% or about 30% of the time. Among CMV-associated TCR beta chains, most appeared HLA-restricted in a later analysis.

The CDR3 runs to 16 residues. CDR1 and CDR2 from the germline V gene are SGHVS and FNYEAQ. The V gene lost 3 bases and the J gene lost 4 bases, with 16 bases spanning the gap. Turning to this clone: Its antigen is unknown.

PCR was performed using 60 Vbeta and 13 Jbeta primers. The table came from immunoSEQ multiplex PCR; TCRdb's copy has only in-frame clones and leaves some out. Seen here are more than 100,000 clones, around 65% observed once, and the top ten hold less than 2%. The TCR originated in a man aged 18 to 30 in good health and CMV-seronegative. The chain carries TRBV7-6 and TRBJ1-3; D is ambiguous. Sequenced material: PBMCs. CDR3 nucleotides: TGTGCCAGCAGCTTTCGCGGGTTCCAGGCCGGAAACACCATATATTTT. Its translation is CASSFRGFQAGNTIYF.